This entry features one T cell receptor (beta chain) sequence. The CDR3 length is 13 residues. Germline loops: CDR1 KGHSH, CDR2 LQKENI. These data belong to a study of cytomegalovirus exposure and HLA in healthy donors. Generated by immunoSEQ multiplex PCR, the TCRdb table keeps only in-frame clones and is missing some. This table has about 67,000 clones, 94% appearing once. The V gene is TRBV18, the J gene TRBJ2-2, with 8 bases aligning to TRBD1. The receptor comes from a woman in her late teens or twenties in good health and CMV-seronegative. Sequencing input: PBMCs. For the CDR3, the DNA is TGTGCGACCGGGACAGGTAACACCGGGGAGCTGTTTTTT. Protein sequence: CATGTGNTGELFF. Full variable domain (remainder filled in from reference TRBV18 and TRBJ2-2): NAGVMQNPRHLVRRRGQEARLRCSPMKGHSHVYWYRQLPEEGLKFMVYLQKENIIDESGMPKERFSAEFPKEGPSILRIQQVVRGDSAAYFCATGTGNTGELFFGEGSRLTVL.